The rows below give T cell receptor beta chains drawn from one sample of a study of shared clonotypes between healthy human individuals. Clones were sequenced by immunoSEQ multiplex PCR, and TCRdb holds only the in-frame ones, with some missing. The sample consists of about 300,000 clones, 74% of them appearing once. The sample consisted of memory CD4+ T cells sorted from blood. These TCRs come from a man aged 30 to 45 in good health. The CDR3 runs from the conserved cysteine through the conserved F or W. The D gene is left open where the match is weak. Rows may omit the clone size; those that give it use once, few, many or a size class.

j_gene,v_gene,d_gene,abundance,CDR3aa,CDR3nt
TRBJ1-1,TRBV6-1,TRBD1,.,CASSGQGTTEAFF,TGTGCCAGCAGTGGACAGGGGACCACTGAAGCTTTCTTT
TRBJ1-3,TRBV11-2,TRBD1,.,CASSTQTGVGNTIYF,TGTGCCAGCAGCACCCAGACAGGGGTCGGAAACACCATATATTTT
TRBJ2-5,TRBV9,TRBD1,.,CASSVGQGQETQYF,TGTGCCAGCAGCGTGGGACAGGGCCAAGAGACCCAGTACTTC
TRBJ2-7,TRBV5-6,TRBD2,.,CASSRPGGNEQYF,TGTGCCAGCAGCCGACCGGGAGGTAACGAGCAGTACTTC
TRBJ2-2,TRBV5-6,TRBD2,.,CASSLDTAGSTGELFF,TGTGCCAGCAGCTTGGATACAGCGGGAAGCACCGGGGAGCTGTTTTTT
TRBJ1-1,TRBV6-5,.,few,CASSYSTRPLSTEAFF,TGTGCCAGCAGTTACTCGACGAGACCTTTGAGCACTGAAGCTTTCTTT
TRBJ2-3,TRBV19,.,.,CASSMEGRTDTQYF,TGTGCCAGTAGTATGGAGGGGCGCACAGATACGCAGTATTTT
TRBJ2-7,TRBV2,TRBD1,.,CASSEQTGSSYEQYF,TGTGCCAGCAGTGAGCAGACAGGGAGCTCCTACGAGCAGTACTTC
TRBJ2-3,TRBV10-2,TRBD1,.,CASTPTRQGGDTQYF,TGCGCCAGCACCCCCACTAGACAGGGCGGAGATACGCAGTATTTT
TRBJ2-2,TRBV28,TRBD1,few,CASSLGGQGMFF,TGTGCCAGCAGTTTGGGAGGACAGGGGATGTTTTTT
TRBJ2-7,TRBV6-5,TRBD2,many,CASRKGLAGGGQYF,TGTGCCAGCAGGAAAGGACTAGCGGGTGGCGGGCAGTACTTC
TRBJ2-7,TRBV20-1,.,.,CSAPISYEQYF,TGCAGTGCCCCTATCTCCTACGAGCAGTACTTC
TRBJ2-4,TRBV27,.,.,CASSLSRELGAKNIQYF,TGTGCCAGCAGTTTATCGAGGGAACTCGGGGCCAAAAACATTCAGTACTTC
TRBJ2-7,TRBV5-1,.,few,CASSLAAGGGSYEQYF,TGCGCCAGCAGCTTGGCCGCCGGGGGCGGCTCCTACGAGCAGTACTTC
TRBJ2-3,TRBV10-1,.,.,CASSDEGNTDTQYF,TGCGCCAGCAGTGATGAAGGAAACACAGATACGCAGTATTTT
TRBJ2-7,TRBV7-9,.,.,CASSSHRVRNLKEQYF,TGTGCCAGCAGCTCGCACAGGGTTAGGAATCTTAAGGAGCAGTACTTC
TRBJ2-7,TRBV19,.,.,CASSMGLEQYF,TGTGCCAGTAGTATGGGCCTCGAGCAGTACTTC
TRBJ1-5,TRBV6-1,.,once,CASTQDGNNQPQHF,TGTGCCAGCACCCAGGACGGGAACAATCAGCCCCAGCATTTT
TRBJ2-7,TRBV28,TRBD1,.,CASRTGGSYEQYF,TGTGCCAGCAGGACAGGGGGCTCCTACGAGCAGTACTTC
TRBJ1-5,TRBV19,.,.,CASGLGTNSNQPQHF,TGTGCCAGTGGACTGGGAACAAATAGCAATCAGCCCCAGCATTTT
TRBJ2-7,TRBV28,.,.,CASSLGAGSGIYEQYF,TGTGCCAGCAGTTTAGGGGCAGGGTCAGGAATCTACGAGCAGTACTTC
TRBJ2-5,TRBV19,TRBD2,.,CASSSGLARETQYF,TGTGCCAGTAGCTCCGGACTAGCAAGAGAGACCCAGTACTTC
TRBJ2-5,TRBV29-1,.,few,CSVVRGFGETQYF,TGCAGCGTTGTTAGGGGTTTTGGGGAGACCCAGTACTTC
TRBJ2-1,TRBV5-1,.,.,CASSPDRSNEQFF,TGCGCCAGCAGCCCAGACAGGTCCAATGAGCAGTTCTTC
TRBJ2-1,TRBV6-4,TRBD2,.,CASSEGFLAGNNEQFF,TGTGCCAGCAGTGAGGGGTTTTTAGCGGGTAACAATGAGCAGTTCTTC
TRBJ1-2,TRBV10-3,.,.,CATRSDSGPAYGYTF,TGTGCCACCCGGTCGGATTCCGGGCCTGCCTATGGCTACACCTTC
TRBJ1-4,TRBV11-2,.,.,CASSLAATNEKLFF,TGTGCCAGCAGCTTAGCAGCAACTAATGAAAAACTGTTTTTT
TRBJ2-5,TRBV18,.,few,CASSPWGDQETQYF,TGTGCCAGCTCACCATGGGGCGACCAAGAGACCCAGTACTTC
TRBJ2-1,TRBV7-6,TRBD2,.,CASSLALAGAGVNEQFF,TGTGCCAGCAGCTTAGCTTTAGCGGGAGCGGGGGTCAATGAGCAGTTCTTC
TRBJ2-5,TRBV6-6,.,.,CASSYSIGETQYF,TGTGCCAGCAGTTACTCGATTGGGGAGACCCAGTACTTC
TRBJ2-1,TRBV7-8,.,.,CASSLAVGGIYNEQFF,TGTGCCAGCAGCTTAGCCGTGGGAGGAATATACAATGAGCAGTTCTTC
TRBJ2-1,TRBV5-5,TRBD2,.,CASSLLSGSSYNEQFF,TGTGCCAGCAGCTTGCTTAGCGGGAGCTCCTACAATGAGCAGTTCTTC
TRBJ2-7,TRBV10-1,.,.,CASSESRGETDEQYF,TGCGCCAGCAGTGAGTCGCGAGGGGAGACGGACGAGCAGTACTTC
TRBJ2-5,TRBV5-5,.,.,CASSLARGFGETQYF,TGTGCCAGCAGCTTGGCCAGGGGATTTGGAGAGACCCAGTACTTC
TRBJ1-1,TRBV11-1,.,.,CASSISVKRNTEAFF,TGTGCCAGCAGCATTAGCGTTAAGCGGAACACTGAAGCTTTCTTT
TRBJ1-1,TRBV11-2,.,few,CASSLSLSYGGEAFF,TGTGCCAGCAGCTTAAGTCTATCGTATGGGGGTGAAGCTTTCTTT
TRBJ2-3,TRBV7-2,.,.,CASSLVRDPDTQYF,TGTGCCAGCAGCTTGGTCCGGGACCCAGATACGCAGTATTTT
TRBJ2-1,TRBV7-6,TRBD2,few,CASRSTSGGYNEQFF,TGTGCCAGCAGGTCTACTAGCGGGGGCTACAATGAGCAGTTCTTC
TRBJ2-2,TRBV11-3,.,.,CASSFGPTNTGELFF,TGTGCCAGCAGCTTTGGGCCTACGAACACCGGGGAGCTGTTTTTT
TRBJ1-2,TRBV9,TRBD1,.,CASSEGASLGYTF,TGTGCCAGCAGCGAGGGGGCCTCCCTGGGCTACACCTTC
TRBJ1-1,TRBV28,TRBD1,.,CASSRGTNEAFF,TGTGCCAGCAGCAGGGGGACAAATGAAGCTTTCTTT
TRBJ2-1,TRBV19,.,.,CASSLQENDYNEQFF,TGTGCCAGTAGTCTTCAGGAGAACGACTACAATGAGCAGTTCTTC
TRBJ1-1,TRBV27,.,.,CASSSSAGTEAFF,TGTGCCAGCAGTTCATCGGCGGGCACTGAAGCTTTCTTT
TRBJ2-1,TRBV7-9,TRBD2,.,CASSLVPGLASYNEQFF,TGTGCCAGCAGCTTAGTCCCGGGACTAGCCTCCTACAATGAGCAGTTCTTC
TRBJ2-5,TRBV18,TRBD1,.,CASSPGQGGEETQYF,TGTGCCAGCTCACCCGGACAGGGTGGCGAGGAGACCCAGTACTTC
TRBJ1-3,TRBV5-1,.,.,CASSLAQGNTIYF,TGCGCCAGCAGCTTGGCCCAGGGAAACACCATATATTTT
TRBJ2-7,TRBV27,TRBD1,.,CASSPPIYRGSGAYEQYF,TGTGCCAGCAGCCCACCAATATACAGGGGCTCCGGGGCCTACGAGCAGTACTTC
TRBJ1-5,TRBV6-1,.,.,CASSGTADQPQHF,TGTGCCAGCAGTGGGACAGCCGATCAGCCCCAGCATTTT
TRBJ2-3,TRBV7-2,.,.,CASSLALGGSPKGDTQYF,TGTGCCAGCAGCTTAGCGCTCGGGGGCTCCCCAAAGGGAGATACGCAGTATTTT
TRBJ2-3,TRBV30,.,.,CAWGPGGLADTQYF,TGTGCCTGGGGGCCCGGCGGACTGGCGGATACGCAGTATTTT
TRBJ1-1,TRBV5-1,.,.,CASTPIGGSEAFF,TGCGCCAGCACCCCAATCGGGGGCTCCGAAGCTTTCTTT
TRBJ1-5,TRBV2,.,once,CASRKTDHSNQPQHF,TGTGCCAGCAGAAAGACGGACCATAGCAATCAGCCCCAGCATTTT
TRBJ2-4,TRBV7-9,TRBD1,.,CASSSTGNFVRENIQYF,TGTGCCAGCAGCTCGACAGGGAATTTCGTGAGAGAAAACATTCAGTACTTC